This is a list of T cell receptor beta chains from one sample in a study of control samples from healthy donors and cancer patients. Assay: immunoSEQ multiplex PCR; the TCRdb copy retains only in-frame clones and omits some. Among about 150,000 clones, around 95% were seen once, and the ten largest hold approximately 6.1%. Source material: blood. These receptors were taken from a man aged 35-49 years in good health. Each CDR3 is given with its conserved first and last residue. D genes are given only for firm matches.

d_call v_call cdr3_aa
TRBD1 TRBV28 CASSSTDRVVNTEAFF
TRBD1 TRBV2 CASSAGQGPYGYTF
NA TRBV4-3 CASSQEMGRVEAFF
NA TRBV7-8 CASSLGRINQPQHF
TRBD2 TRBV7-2 CASSHLAGGADTQYF
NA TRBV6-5 CASSLAGVKQPQHF
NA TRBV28 CASSSGEKLFF
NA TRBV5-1 CASRPGTNYGYTF
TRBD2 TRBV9 CASSALDWGLGRGTQYF
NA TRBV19 CASSYRGTEAFF
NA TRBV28 CASSFGAETYGYTF
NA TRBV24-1 CATSDPKGLTGRDEQYF
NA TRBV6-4 CASSKEVHTEAFF
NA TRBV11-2 CASSHTSINTGELFF
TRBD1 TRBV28 CASRTGVASEAFF